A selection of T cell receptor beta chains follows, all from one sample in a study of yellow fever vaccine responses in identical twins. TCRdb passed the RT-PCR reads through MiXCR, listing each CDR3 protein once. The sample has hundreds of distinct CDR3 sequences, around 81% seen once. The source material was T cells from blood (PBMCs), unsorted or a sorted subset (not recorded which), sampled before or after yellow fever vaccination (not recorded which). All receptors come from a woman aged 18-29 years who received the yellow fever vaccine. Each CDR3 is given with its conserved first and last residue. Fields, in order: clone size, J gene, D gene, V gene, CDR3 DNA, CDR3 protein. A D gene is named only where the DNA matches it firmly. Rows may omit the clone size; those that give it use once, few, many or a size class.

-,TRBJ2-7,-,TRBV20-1,TGCAGTGCTAGAGATCCGCTGGCGGGATACGTAGAGCAGTACTTC,CSARDPLAGYVEQYF
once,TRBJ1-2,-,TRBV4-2,TGTGCCAGCAGCCAAGATGGAGGGTCTAGCTATGGCTACACCTTC,CASSQDGGSSYGYTF
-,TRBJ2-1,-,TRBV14,TGTGCCAGCAGCCAAGATCCTACGGATGAGCAGTTCTTC,CASSQDPTDEQFF
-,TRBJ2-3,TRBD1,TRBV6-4,TGTGCCAGCAGTGACGTCGGGACAGATAGTCCAGATACGCAGTATTTT,CASSDVGTDSPDTQYF
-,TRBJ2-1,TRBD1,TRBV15,TGTGCCACCAGCAGAGCCAGACAGGGCTACAATGAGCAGTTCTTC,CATSRARQGYNEQFF
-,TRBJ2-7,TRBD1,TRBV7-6,TGTGCCAGCAGCTTAAGCCAGGGGGCCTACGAGCAGTACTTC,CASSLSQGAYEQYF
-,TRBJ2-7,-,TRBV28,TGTGCCAGCAGTTTACTACCTGAAGCTTACGAGCAGTACTTC,CASSLLPEAYEQYF
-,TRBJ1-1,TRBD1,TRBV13,TGTGCCAGCAGCGTGGACAGGCCCACTGAAGCTTTCTTT,CASSVDRPTEAFF
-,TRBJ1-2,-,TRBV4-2,TGTGCCACAGAAGGGGGTGACTATGGCTACACCTTC,CATEGGDYGYTF
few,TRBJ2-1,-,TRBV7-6,TGTGCCAGCAGCTTATTTTCCCCCAGCTCCTACAATGAGCAGTTCTTC,CASSLFSPSSYNEQFF
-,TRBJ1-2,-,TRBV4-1,TGCGCCAGCAGCTCTCGTGGAGGGGGTCATGGCTACACCTTC,CASSSRGGGHGYTF
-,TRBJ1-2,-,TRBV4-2,TGTGCCAGCAGCCAAGACGAAGGGGGGGGGTATGGCTACACCTTC,CASSQDEGGGYGYTF
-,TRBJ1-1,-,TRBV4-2,TGTGCCAGCAGCCAAGAACAGGGAGACACTGAAGCTTTCTTT,CASSQEQGDTEAFF
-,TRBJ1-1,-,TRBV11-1,TGTGCCAGCAGCTTAGGGCAGGGAAGTCGTCCGAACACTGAAGCTTTCTTT,CASSLGQGSRPNTEAFF
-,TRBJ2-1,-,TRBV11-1,TGTGCCAGCAGCTTCGGTTCTGGTGAGCAGTTCTTC,CASSFGSGEQFF
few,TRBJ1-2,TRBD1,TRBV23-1,TGCGCCAGCAGTCAAAAAGGGACAGGGCGAGCTAACTATGGCTACACCTTC,CASSQKGTGRANYGYTF
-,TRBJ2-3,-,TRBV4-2,TGTGCCAGCAGCCAAGATTTGGCAGGGGGCACAGATACGCAGTATTTT,CASSQDLAGGTDTQYF
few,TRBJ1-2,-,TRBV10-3,TGTGCCATCATGGAGGATGGCTACACCTTC,CAIMEDGYTF
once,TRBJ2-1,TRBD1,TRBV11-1,TGTGCCAGCAGCGTCCGGGACAGAAATGAGCAGTTCTTC,CASSVRDRNEQFF
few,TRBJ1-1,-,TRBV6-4,TGTGCCAGCAGTGAACGGCTGAACACTGAAGCTTTCTTT,CASSERLNTEAFF
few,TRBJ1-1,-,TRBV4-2,TGTGCCAGCAGCCAAGATCAAGGGAACCTGAACACTGAAGCTTTCTTT,CASSQDQGNLNTEAFF
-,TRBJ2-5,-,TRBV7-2,TGTGCCAGCAGCTTAACGTTGGGGGAGACCCAGTACTTC,CASSLTLGETQYF
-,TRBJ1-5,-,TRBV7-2,TGTGCCAGCAGCTTAGCCTCACAGGTCGATCAGCCCCAGCATTTT,CASSLASQVDQPQHF
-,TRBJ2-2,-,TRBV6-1,TGTGCCAGCAGCGAGGGGCCCGACACCGGGGAGCTGTTTTTT,CASSEGPDTGELFF
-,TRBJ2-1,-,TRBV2,TGTGAGGCCCGGGATTACAATGAGCAGTTCTTC,CEARDYNEQFF
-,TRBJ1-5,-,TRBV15,TGTGCCACCAGCAGGGAACAGGGCCCGGATCAGCCCCAGCATTTT,CATSREQGPDQPQHF
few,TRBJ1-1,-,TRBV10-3,TGTGCCATCAGTGAGGGTAACACTGAAGCTTTCTTT,CAISEGNTEAFF
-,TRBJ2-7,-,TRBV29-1,TGCAGCGTTCAGCGGGCCAACTCCTACGAGCAGTACTTC,CSVQRANSYEQYF
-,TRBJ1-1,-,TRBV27,TGTGCCAGCAGTTTAACTCATCGATCACAGGGTACTGAAGCTTTCTTT,CASSLTHRSQGTEAFF
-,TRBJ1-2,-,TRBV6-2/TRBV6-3,TGTGCCAGCAGCCGGACAGCGATCGGGGACTATGGCTACACCTTC,CASSRTAIGDYGYTF
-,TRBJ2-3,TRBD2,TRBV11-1,TGTGCCAGCCCTTCCACTAGCGGAAGCACAGATACGCAGTATTTT,CASPSTSGSTDTQYF
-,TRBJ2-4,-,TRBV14,TGTGCCAGCAGCCCACAGCCAAAAAACATTCAGTACTTC,CASSPQPKNIQYF
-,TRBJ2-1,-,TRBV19,TGTGCCAGTATAGGGGAAAGCTATGAGCAGTTCTTC,CASIGESYEQFF